This T cell receptor beta chain came from a study of blood T cell repertoires in COVID-19. The protocol was immunoSEQ multiplex PCR, while the TCRdb copy is restricted to in-frame clones and leaves out a portion. The table has fewer than 350,000 clones, 85% to 90% seen once. V was shortened by 8 bases and J by 4 bases, with 17 bases between the two germline ends. The CDR3 contains 14 residues. Germline CDR1 and CDR2: GTSNPN and SVGIG (reference sequence). The chain joins TRBV30 to TRBJ2-2; perhaps TRBD1 as D (5 bases). The TCR sequence derives from a woman aged 30 to 39 with acute COVID-19. The specimen sequenced was PBMCs or T cells enriched from blood (not recorded which). The DNA for the CDR3 is TGTGCCAGTACAGGCCTATCAGTCACCGGGGAGCTGTTTTTT. It codes for CASTGLSVTGELFF.